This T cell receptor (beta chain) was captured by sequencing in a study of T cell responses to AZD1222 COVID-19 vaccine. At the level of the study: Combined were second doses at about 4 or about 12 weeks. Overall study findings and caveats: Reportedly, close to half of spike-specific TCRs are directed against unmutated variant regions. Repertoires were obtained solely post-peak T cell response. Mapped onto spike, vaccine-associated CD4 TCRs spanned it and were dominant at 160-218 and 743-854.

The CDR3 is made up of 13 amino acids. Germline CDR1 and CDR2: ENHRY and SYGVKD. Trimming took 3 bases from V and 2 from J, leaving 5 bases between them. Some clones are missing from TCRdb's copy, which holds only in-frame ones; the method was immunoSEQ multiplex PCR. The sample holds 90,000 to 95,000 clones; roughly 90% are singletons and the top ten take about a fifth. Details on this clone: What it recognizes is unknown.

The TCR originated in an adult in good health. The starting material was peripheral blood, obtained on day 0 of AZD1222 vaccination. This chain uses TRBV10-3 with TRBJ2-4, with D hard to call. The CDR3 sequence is CAISDVSKNIQYF. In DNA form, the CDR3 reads TGTGCCATCAGTGACGTATCCAAAAACATTCAGTACTTC.